This entry lists 26 T cell receptor beta chains sequenced from one sample in a study of blood T cell repertoires in COVID-19. Generated by immunoSEQ multiplex PCR, the TCRdb table keeps only in-frame clones and is missing some. The sample contains tens of thousands of clones, 82% of which appear only once. The sample was peripheral blood. These receptors were obtained from a man older than 75 with acute or convalescent COVID-19.

The chain recombines TRBV18 with TRBJ1-2; no firm D call. Germline assignment: CDR1 KGHSH and CDR2 LQKENI. Between the trimmed V and J ends, which lost 3 bases and 3 bases, there was a span of 11 bases. The CDR3 loop spans 14 amino acids. CDR3 region: CASSPGRSDYGYTF. CDR3 DNA: TGTGCCAGCTCACCTGGCAGGTCTGACTATGGCTACACCTTC.

The chain employs TRBV18 and TRBJ1-2; D possibly corresponds to TRBD1 (6 bases). Germline assignment: CDR1 KGHSH and CDR2 LQKENI. This CDR3 is 15 amino acids long. Trimming removed 1 base from V and 5 bases from J, with 14 bases in between. CDR3 in amino acids: CASSPQPRTDYGYTF. CDR3 bases: TGTGCCAGCTCACCACAACCAAGGACAGATTATGGCTACACCTTC.

The rearrangement joins TRBV19 to TRBJ1-2; 9 bases align to TRBD1. The germline V gene encodes CDR1 LNHDA and CDR2 SQIVND (reference sequence). There are 17 residues in the CDR3. V was pared by 5 bases and J by 7 bases, with 17 bases of the junction left unmatched. CDR3 region: CASSLTGTGSSSGGYTF. For the CDR3, the DNA is TGTGCCAGTAGTCTTACCGGGACAGGGTCGTCCTCAGGTGGCTACACCTTC.

This sequence joins TRBV7-9 and TRBJ2-3; 9 bases align to TRBD2. The V and J ends lost 5 bases and 2 bases, in that order; junction bases with no gene match: 8. This CDR3 has 16 residues. Germline CDR1 and CDR2: SEHNR and FQNEAQ (reference sequence). The CDR3 bases are TGTGCCAGCAGCCCCCCGACTAGCGGAAACACAGATACGCAGTATTTT. This sequence encodes CASSPPTSGNTDTQYF.

This clone was detected a few times. J is TRBJ2-7 and V is TRBV27, with a tentative D call TRBD1 (5 bases). Looked up from germline, CDR1 is MNHEY and CDR2 is SMNVEV (reference sequence). The length of the CDR3 is 13 residues. Deletions cut 3 bases from V and 4 bases from J, with 10 bases between. CDR3 residues: CASSFFQGYEQYF. The CDR3, as DNA: TGTGCCAGCAGTTTTTTCCAGGGTTACGAGCAGTACTTC.

This chain joins TRBV9 and TRBJ1-2; 9 bases match TRBD1. This CDR3 is built from 15 residues. Germline V gene lookup returns CDR1 SGDLS and CDR2 YYNGEE. With V trimmed by 4 bases and J by 0 bases, 4 bases remained unmatched. This CDR3 is CASSIGQGTNYGYTF. For the CDR3, the DNA is TGTGCCAGCAGCATCGGACAGGGGACTAACTATGGCTACACCTTC.

This chain links TRBV4-2 with TRBJ1-2; TRBD1 aligns across 8 bases. V dropped 4 bases and J dropped 2; count of bases not matched to a gene: 6. Germline loops: CDR1 LGHNA, CDR2 YNFKEQ. CDR3 length: 15 residues. The CDR3 sequence is CASSLDRGGNYGYTF. As DNA, the CDR3 is TGTGCCAGCAGCCTTGACAGGGGAGGGAACTATGGCTACACCTTC.

The rearrangement links TRBV6-1 to TRBJ1-4; 9 bases match TRBD1. Germline lookup yields CDR1 MNHNS and CDR2 SASEGT. The CDR3 consists of 12 residues. With 5 bases clipped from V and 14 bases from J, the junction kept 6 bases outside the gene matches. The CDR3 region is CASSNLQGALFF. The CDR3 DNA is TGTGCCAGCAGTAACCTACAGGGGGCGCTGTTTTTT.

Only one count was recorded for this clone. V is TRBV28 and J is TRBJ1-6; the D gene is possibly TRBD1 (5 bases). This CDR3 is 15 amino acids long. Germline V gene sequence: CDR1 MDHEN, CDR2 SYDVKM. Deletions cut 8 bases from V and 7 bases from J, with 18 bases between. In nucleotides, the CDR3 is TGTGCCAGCTATACCTTTACTCCAGGGAATTCACCCCTCCACTTT. Protein: CASYTFTPGNSPLHF.

The V gene is TRBV19, the J gene TRBJ1-4, with 8 positions matching TRBD1. V lost 4 bases, J lost 8 bases, and 9 bases stayed unmatched. Germline CDR1 reads LNHDA; CDR2 reads SQIVND (reference sequence). This CDR3 spans 15 amino acids. The CDR3 is CASSTPTGVREKLFF. The DNA for the CDR3 is TGTGCCAGTAGTACCCCGACAGGGGTGCGAGAAAAACTGTTTTTT.

This chain links TRBV6-5 with TRBJ1-6, with a tentative D call TRBD1 (5 bases). Deletions cut 0 bases from V and 7 bases from J, with 10 bases between. Germline CDR1 MNHEY, CDR2 SVGAGI. This CDR3 is 15 amino acids long. The CDR3 spells CASSYSQGRNSPLHF. DNA of the CDR3: TGTGCCAGCAGTTACTCGCAGGGTCGAAATTCACCCCTCCACTTT.

V and J are TRBV7-9 and TRBJ1-2; TRBD1 matches 11 bases. Germline-derived CDR1 and CDR2 are SEHNR and FQNEAQ (reference sequence). The CDR3 extends over 14 amino acids. The junction had 7 bases not matched to a gene; V was cut back by 5 bases and J by 8 bases. The CDR3 spells CASSPGQGAYGYTF. CDR3 sequence (DNA): TGTGCCAGCAGCCCAGGACAGGGGGCATACGGCTACACCTTC.

The chain has TRBV2 and TRBJ2-3, with unresolved D. Germline V gene sequence: CDR1 SNHLY, CDR2 FYNNEI. The V and J ends lost 6 bases and 6 bases respectively, with 16 bases between them. This CDR3 has 14 residues. The CDR3 region has the DNA TGTGCCAGCAGCGGAGACGGATCCGGGGATACGCAGTATTTT. Its protein product is CASSGDGSGDTQYF.

The table lists this clone with a few counts. The gene calls are TRBV4-1 and TRBJ1-1, with 10 bases lining up with TRBD1. This CDR3 region has 15 residues. Looked up from germline, CDR1 is MGHRA and CDR2 is YSYEKL. Trimming at V came to 4 bases and at J to 1 base, leaving 3 bases not matched to a gene. CDR3 coding DNA: TGCGCCAGCAGCCTCCGGACAGGGGGGAACACTGAAGCTTTCTTT. This sequence encodes CASSLRTGGNTEAFF.

The rearrangement joins TRBV19 to TRBJ2-2; D may be TRBD2 (5 bases). CDR1 and CDR2 (germline): LNHDA, SQIVND (reference sequence). V was clipped by 9 bases and J by 0 bases, with 14 bases between them. This CDR3 has 15 amino acids. The CDR3 DNA reads as TGTGCCAGCAATGCGGGCAGCGCGAACACCGGGGAGCTGTTTTTT. It is translated as CASNAGSANTGELFF.

The CDR3 protein is CSASGPARETQYF. Written as DNA, the CDR3 is TGCAGTGCTAGTGGACCAGCGAGGGAGACCCAGTACTTC. The genes are TRBV20-1 and TRBJ2-5; unclear D gene. Germline V gene data show CDR1 as DFQATT and CDR2 as SNEGSKA (reference sequence). The CDR3 totals 13 residues. V shed 3 bases and J shed 5 bases, with 13 bases lying between them.

The rearrangement joins TRBV18 to TRBJ2-1; D call uncertain. Trimming stripped 4 bases from V and 8 bases from J, with 15 bases between. The germline V gene has CDR1 KGHSH and CDR2 LQKENI. This CDR3 spans 14 amino acids. CDR3 in DNA: TGTGCCAGCTCACTAACTTGGAGCGACGATGAGCAGTTCTTC. Its protein product is CASSLTWSDDEQFF.

V usage is TRBV6-5 and J usage is TRBJ2-5; 11 bases line up with TRBD2. CDR3 size: 15 residues. CDR1 is MNHEY and CDR2 is SVGAGI in the germline V gene. V lost 5 bases and J lost 1; bases outside the gene matches: 3. CDR3: CASSILAGVQETQYF. As DNA, the CDR3 is TGTGCCAGCAGTATACTAGCGGGGGTCCAAGAGACCCAGTACTTC.

The J gene is TRBJ1-2, the V gene TRBV5-8; TRBD1 matches 7 bases. V lost 3 bases to trimming and J lost 5 bases; unmatched junction nucleotides: 10. Per germline, CDR1 SGHTS and CDR2 YDEGEE. This CDR3 contains 15 residues. In nucleotides, the CDR3 is TGTGCCAGCAGCTCTATTGACAGGGTTGAATATGGCTACACCTTC. Protein sequence: CASSSIDRVEYGYTF.

The gene calls are TRBV9 and TRBJ2-5; 7 positions match TRBD1. This CDR3 is 15 amino acids long. With 2 bases clipped from V and 2 bases from J, the junction kept 6 bases outside the gene matches. CDR1 SGDLS and CDR2 YYNGEE come from the germline V gene. This CDR3 reads CASSVQTGRQETQYF. For the CDR3, the DNA is TGTGCCAGCAGCGTCCAGACAGGGAGACAAGAGACCCAGTACTTC.

This clone was seen only a few times. This chain connects TRBV12-3 or TRBV12-4 to TRBJ1-4, with D hard to call. The CDR3 spans 13 residues. Trimming shortened V by 0 bases and J by 7 bases, and 6 bases separated the two germline ends. This CDR3 is CASSLALREKLFF. CDR3 coding DNA: TGTGCCAGCAGTTTAGCGCTACGTGAAAAACTGTTTTTT.

J is TRBJ1-6 and V is TRBV6-5; the D is unclear. With 0 bases removed from V and 7 bases from J, the gap between germline ends came to 10 bases. Germline-derived CDR1 and CDR2 are MNHEY and SVGAGI. The CDR3 is 15 residues long. CDR3 coding DNA: TGTGCCAGCAGTTACTCGAGGTTAGGCAATTCACCCCTCCACTTT. Protein: CASSYSRLGNSPLHF.

The genes are TRBV3-1 (or the pseudogene TRBV3-2) and TRBJ1-3; 7 nucleotides align to TRBD1. With V trimmed by 4 bases and J by 0 bases, 0 bases remained unmatched. This CDR3 comprises 14 residues. Germline-derived CDR1 and CDR2 are LGHDT and YNNKEL (reference sequence). This CDR3 reads CASSPGGSGNTIYF. The CDR3 coding sequence is TGTGCCAGCAGCCCAGGGGGCTCTGGAAACACCATATATTTT.

The chain couples TRBV24-1 to TRBJ1-2, with D perhaps TRBD1 (5 bases). Germline values: CDR1 KGHDR, CDR2 SFDVKD. This CDR3 has 13 residues. Trimming removed 3 bases at V and 7 bases at J, with 11 bases between. This CDR3 is CATSDKTESGYTF. The CDR3 DNA is TGTGCCACCAGTGATAAGACAGAATCTGGCTACACCTTC.

This chain connects TRBV6-5 to TRBJ1-3; D is uncertain. The germline V gene has CDR1 MNHEY and CDR2 SVGAGI. CDR3 length: 15 residues. V lost 6 bases and J lost 0, with 12 bases in between. The CDR3 loop reads CASSHRQISGNTIYF. In DNA form, the CDR3 reads TGTGCCAGCAGCCACCGACAAATCTCTGGAAACACCATATATTTT.

V and J are TRBV30 and TRBJ2-3; 10 nucleotides agree with TRBD2. The CDR3 is made up of 14 amino acids. The germline V gene has CDR1 GTSNPN and CDR2 SVGIG (reference sequence). CDR3 region: CARALAGVTDTQYF. The CDR3 bases are TGTGCAAGGGCCCTAGCGGGGGTTACAGATACGCAGTATTTT.